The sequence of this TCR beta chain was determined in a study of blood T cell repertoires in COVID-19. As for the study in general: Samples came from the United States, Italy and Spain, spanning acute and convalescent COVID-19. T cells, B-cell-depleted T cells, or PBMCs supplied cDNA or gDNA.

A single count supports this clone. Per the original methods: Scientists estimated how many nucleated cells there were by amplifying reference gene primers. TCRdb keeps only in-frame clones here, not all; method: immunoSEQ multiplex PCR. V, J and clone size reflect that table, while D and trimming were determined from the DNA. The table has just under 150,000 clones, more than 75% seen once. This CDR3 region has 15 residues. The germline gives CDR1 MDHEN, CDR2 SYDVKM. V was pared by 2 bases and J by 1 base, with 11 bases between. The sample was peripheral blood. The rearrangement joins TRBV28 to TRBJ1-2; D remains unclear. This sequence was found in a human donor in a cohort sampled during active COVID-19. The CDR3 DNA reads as TGTGCCAGCAGTTTAGAAGTCGACTTTAACTATGGCTACACCTTC. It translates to CASSLEVDFNYGYTF.